The 25 T cell receptor beta chains listed next were all sequenced from one sample in a study of neurological immune-mediated disorders. Time point: longitudinal time-point 3. TCRdb processed the 5' RACE reads anew with MiXCR; each CDR3 protein has one entry. There are roughly 45,000 distinct CDR3 sequences in the sample; approximately 13% occur only once, and 9.5% to 12% lies in the top ten. Sequencing was performed on PBMCs. These receptors came from a man aged 25 to 40 in good health.

This clonotype was detected many times. The rearrangement links TRBV5-1 to TRBJ2-7; 12 bases line up with TRBD2. With 4 bases clipped from V and 2 bases from J, the junction kept 1 base outside the gene matches. Germline values: CDR1 SGHRS, CDR2 YFSETQ. The CDR3 sequence is 14 residues long. The chain's CDR3 is CASSPSGRAYEQYF. The CDR3 DNA follows: TGCGCCAGCAGCCCTAGCGGGAGGGCCTACGAGCAGTACTTC.

This clonotype has at least ten counts. The V and J genes are TRBV5-1 and TRBJ2-1; D gene unclear. With 0 bases removed from V and 2 bases from J, the gap between germline ends came to 12 bases. Germline-derived CDR1 and CDR2 are SGHRS and YFSETQ. CDR3 length equals 16 residues. This CDR3 is CASSLVVGAPYNEQFF. The CDR3 DNA sequence: TGCGCCAGCAGCTTGGTAGTGGGCGCTCCCTACAATGAGCAGTTCTTC.

This clonotype was recorded at least ten times. The V call is TRBV24-1, the J call TRBJ2-3, with D perhaps assigned TRBD1 or TRBD2 (5 bases each). The V gene lost 4 bases and the J gene lost 3 bases, with 7 bases spanning the gap. From germline, CDR1 is KGHDR and CDR2 SFDVKD. The CDR3 sequence is 13 residues long. The CDR3 coding sequence is TGTGCCACCAGTGACGGGACGACAGATACGCAGTATTTT. Translation: CATSDGTTDTQYF.

This clonotype was seen ten or more times. The J gene is TRBJ2-7, the V gene TRBV5-1; D call uncertain. Germline V CDR1 and CDR2: SGHRS, YFSETQ. Trimming left V 5 bases short and J 0 bases short, with 9 bases between. CDR3 length equals 13 residues. The CDR3 sequence: CASSFAASYEQYF. The CDR3 DNA sequence: TGCGCCAGCAGTTTCGCAGCCTCCTACGAGCAGTACTTC.

This clonotype appeared many times. The chain is built from TRBV29-1 and TRBJ2-1; a possible D gene is TRBD2 (8 bases). Trimming pared 6 bases from V and 8 bases from J, leaving 23 bases between. The CDR3 loop spans 15 amino acids. Germline values: CDR1 SQVTM, CDR2 ANQGSEA. The CDR3 bases are TGCAGCGTCAGGGGGACGAGCGGGAGAAGAGATGAGCAGTTCTTC. It is translated as CSVRGTSGRRDEQFF.

This clonotype showed up many times. CDR3 loop: CASSLELGQGYNEQFF. CDR3 nucleotides: TGCGCCAGCAGCTTGGAATTAGGGCAGGGCTACAATGAGCAGTTCTTC. The genes are TRBV5-1 and TRBJ2-1; maybe TRBD1 (5 bases). The CDR3 has 16 residues. Germline V CDR1 and CDR2: SGHRS, YFSETQ. The V end lost 0 bases, the J end lost 3 bases, and 13 bases lay between the germline ends.

This clonotype was recorded at least ten times. This rearrangement joins TRBV5-1 to TRBJ2-3, with a weak D call TRBD1 (5 bases). The length of the CDR3 is 13 residues. Germline V gene data show CDR1 as SGHRS and CDR2 as YFSETQ. V lost 2 bases, J lost 6 bases, and 10 bases lay in between. The CDR3 DNA reads TGCGCCAGCAGCTTACCGACAGCGGATACGCAGTATTTT. Protein: CASSLPTADTQYF.

The chain has TRBV5-1 and TRBJ2-7, with 7 bases lining up with TRBD2. With 4 bases clipped from V and 5 bases from J, the junction kept 9 bases outside the gene matches. Per germline, CDR1 SGHRS and CDR2 YFSETQ. The CDR3 extends over 14 amino acids. The CDR3 bases are TGCGCCAGCAGCCCGGGACTATCGGGCCACGAGCAGTACTTC. This translates into CASSPGLSGHEQYF.

At least ten counts were recorded for this clonotype. This chain uses TRBV28 with TRBJ1-1; D is uncertain. Trimming shortened V by 6 bases and J by 0 bases, and 11 bases separated the two germline ends. Germline CDR1 and CDR2: MDHEN and SYDVKM. The CDR3 spans 14 residues. CDR3 sequence: CASSSPVMNTEAFF. Here the CDR3 DNA reads TGTGCCAGCAGCTCCCCGGTCATGAACACTGAAGCTTTCTTT.

This clonotype occurred many times. This rearrangement joins TRBV5-5 to TRBJ2-1; D is perhaps TRBD1 (6 bases). The CDR3 loop spans 16 amino acids. Germline V gene lookup returns CDR1 SGHKS and CDR2 YYEKEE (reference sequence). The V and J ends lost 2 bases and 3 bases respectively, with 15 bases between them. The CDR3 nucleotides read TGTGCCAGCAGCTTTAACAGGGCAGAGTACTACAATGAGCAGTTCTTC. Translation gives CASSFNRAEYYNEQFF.

This clonotype was seen a few times. This chain connects TRBV30 to TRBJ2-5; TRBD2 agrees at 8 bases. The V gene's germline CDR1 is GTSNPN and CDR2 SVGIG (reference sequence). V trimming: 6 bases; J trimming: 2 bases; junction bases outside the gene matches: 11. This CDR3 has 15 amino acids. The CDR3 spells CACHYGGRIQETQYF. The CDR3 coding sequence is TGTGCCTGTCACTACGGCGGGAGGATACAAGAGACCCAGTACTTC. Together with reference TRBV30 and TRBJ2-5, the CDR3 gives the full variable domain: SQTIHQWPATLVQPVGSPLSLECTVEGTSNPNLYWYRQAAGRGLQLLFYSVGIGQISSEVPQNLSASRPQDRQFILSSKKLLLSDSGFYLCACHYGGRIQETQYFGPGTRLLVL.

The sample holds many counts of this clonotype. The chain uses TRBV7-2 and TRBJ2-1, with TRBD2 matching 7 bases. The CDR3 consists of 14 residues. Germline V lookup: CDR1 SGHTA, CDR2 FQGNSA. V dropped 5 bases and J dropped 3; count of bases not matched to a gene: 4. Here the CDR3 reads CASSRSGNYNEQFF. In nucleotides, the CDR3 is TGTGCCAGCAGCCGAAGCGGGAACTACAATGAGCAGTTCTTC.

The sample holds many counts of this clonotype. The chain couples TRBV20-1 to TRBJ2-1, with D possibly matching TRBD1 (6 bases). V shed 3 bases and J shed 0 bases, with 9 bases lying between them. Germline V gives CDR1 DFQATT, CDR2 SNEGSKA (reference sequence). This CDR3 is built from 14 residues. Written as DNA, the CDR3 is TGCAGTGCTAGTAGGGGGTACTCCTACAATGAGCAGTTCTTC. It yields the protein CSASRGYSYNEQFF.

There are many counts of this clonotype. This chain links TRBV6-5 with TRBJ1-2; perhaps TRBD1 as D (6 bases). The CDR3 consists of 13 residues. Germline CDR1 MNHEY, CDR2 SVGAGI. With 5 bases removed from V and 8 bases from J, the gap between germline ends came to 15 bases. CDR3 in amino acids: CASSDEGVKGYTF. CDR3 nucleotide sequence: TGTGCCAGCAGTGACGAGGGGGTCAAAGGCTACACCTTC.

This clonotype has a handful of counts. The gene calls are TRBV5-5 and TRBJ1-1, with 12 nucleotides matching TRBD1. Losses at the gene ends were 3 bases for V and 2 bases for J; bases not matched to a gene: 2. The CDR3 has 15 amino acids. In germline, CDR1 is SGHKS, CDR2 YYEKEE (reference sequence). This chain's CDR3 is CASSWGQGANTEAFF. Written as DNA, the CDR3 is TGTGCCAGCAGCTGGGGACAGGGGGCAAACACTGAAGCTTTCTTT.

This clonotype came up many times. The chain couples TRBV18 to TRBJ2-5; 10 nucleotides line up with TRBD2. CDR3 length: 16 residues. Losses at the gene ends were 3 bases for V and 4 bases for J; bases not matched to a gene: 8. The V gene's germline CDR1 is KGHSH and CDR2 LQKENI. This CDR3 is CASSPAASGSAETQYF. The DNA for the CDR3 is TGTGCCAGCTCACCGGCGGCTAGCGGGAGTGCAGAGACCCAGTACTTC.

The sample holds many counts of this clonotype. The chain uses TRBV7-2 and TRBJ2-1; D unresolved. CDR1 is SGHTA and CDR2 is FQGNSA in the germline V gene. Deletions cut 8 bases from V and 9 bases from J, with 17 bases between. The CDR3 has 13 amino acids. This chain's CDR3 is CASSTSLGSEQFF. The DNA for the CDR3 is TGTGCCAGCTCCACGAGTCTAGGGTCTGAGCAGTTCTTC. The variable domain in full, completed from reference TRBV7-2 and TRBJ2-1, reads GAGVSQSPSNKVTEKGKDVELRCDPISGHTALYWYRQSLGQGLEFLIYFQGNSAPDKSGLPSDRFSAERTGGSVSTLTIQRTQQEDSAVYLCASSTSLGSEQFFGPGTRLTVL.

This clonotype was picked up many times. The rearrangement links TRBV28 to TRBJ1-1; D ambiguous. CDR1 is MDHEN, CDR2 SYDVKM, per germline. The V gene lost 10 bases and the J gene lost 11 bases, with 17 bases spanning the gap. The CDR3 is made up of 11 amino acids. CDR3 nucleotide sequence: TGTGCCACGGATAAACCCATAAAGGCTTTCTTT. It translates to CATDKPIKAFF.

The sample holds many counts of this clonotype. CDR3 residues: CSAMGTSSRLQETQYF. For the CDR3, the DNA is TGCAGTGCTATGGGGACTAGCTCGCGACTCCAAGAGACCCAGTACTTC. The V gene is TRBV20-1, the J gene TRBJ2-5; 9 nucleotides match TRBD2. From germline, CDR1 is DFQATT and CDR2 SNEGSKA (reference sequence). The CDR3 extends over 16 amino acids. Trimming at V came to 4 bases and at J to 1 base, leaving 10 bases not matched to a gene.

There are many counts of this clonotype. The chain links TRBV11-2 to TRBJ2-7; D is perhaps TRBD1 (6 bases). The CDR3 consists of 14 residues. The V end was cut by 6 bases, the J end by 5 bases, with 17 bases between. Germline V gene sequence: CDR1 SGHAT, CDR2 FQNNGV. CDR3 in amino acids: CASREYRAADEQYF. The CDR3, as DNA: TGTGCCAGCAGGGAGTACAGGGCTGCGGACGAGCAGTACTTC.

There are many counts of this clonotype. The V call is TRBV7-6, the J call TRBJ1-1; D gene ambiguous. V dropped 2 bases and J dropped 0 bases, with 10 bases sitting between them. Germline CDR1 and CDR2: SGHVS and FNYEAQ. This CDR3 spans 15 amino acids. The CDR3 protein is CASSLMAELNTEAFF. In DNA form, the CDR3 reads TGTGCCAGCAGCTTAATGGCAGAGTTGAACACTGAAGCTTTCTTT.

The J gene is TRBJ2-7, the V gene TRBV5-6, with D perhaps matching TRBD2 (6 bases). Germline CDR1 reads SGHDT; CDR2 reads YYEEEE. The V end lost 2 bases, the J end lost 7 bases, and 19 bases lay between the germline ends. The CDR3 covers 15 residues. DNA of the CDR3: TGTGCCAGCAGCTTAGCGTCTAGCGCACCCAGGGAGCAGTACTTC. It is translated as CASSLASSAPREQYF.

This clonotype came up many times. V is TRBV12-3 or TRBV12-4 and J is TRBJ2-3; D ambiguous. V lost 6 bases and J 2 bases, leaving 15 bases between the germline ends. CDR3 length: 15 amino acids. The CDR3 DNA reads TGTGCCAGCAGAACCCAAGTGGGTTACACAGATACGCAGTATTTT. It is translated as CASRTQVGYTDTQYF.

This clonotype was observed at least ten times. V is TRBV5-1 and J is TRBJ2-6; D is unclear. Germline CDR1 SGHRS, CDR2 YFSETQ. V was trimmed by 1 base and J by 9 bases, leaving 2 bases between them. The CDR3 sequence is 11 residues long. CDR3 protein: CASSLNNVLTF. The CDR3 DNA follows: TGCGCCAGCAGCTTGAACAACGTCCTGACTTTC.

This clonotype was recorded many times. The rearrangement joins TRBV5-6 to TRBJ2-7; TRBD2 is a possible D gene (6 bases). Germline CDR1 is SGHDT and CDR2 is YYEEEE. The length of the CDR3 is 16 residues. V was cut by 1 base and J by 5 bases, with 19 bases left in between. The CDR3 bases are TGTGCCAGCAGCTTGATGGCCGCGGGAACGGTAAACGAGCAGTACTTC. Amino acids: CASSLMAAGTVNEQYF.